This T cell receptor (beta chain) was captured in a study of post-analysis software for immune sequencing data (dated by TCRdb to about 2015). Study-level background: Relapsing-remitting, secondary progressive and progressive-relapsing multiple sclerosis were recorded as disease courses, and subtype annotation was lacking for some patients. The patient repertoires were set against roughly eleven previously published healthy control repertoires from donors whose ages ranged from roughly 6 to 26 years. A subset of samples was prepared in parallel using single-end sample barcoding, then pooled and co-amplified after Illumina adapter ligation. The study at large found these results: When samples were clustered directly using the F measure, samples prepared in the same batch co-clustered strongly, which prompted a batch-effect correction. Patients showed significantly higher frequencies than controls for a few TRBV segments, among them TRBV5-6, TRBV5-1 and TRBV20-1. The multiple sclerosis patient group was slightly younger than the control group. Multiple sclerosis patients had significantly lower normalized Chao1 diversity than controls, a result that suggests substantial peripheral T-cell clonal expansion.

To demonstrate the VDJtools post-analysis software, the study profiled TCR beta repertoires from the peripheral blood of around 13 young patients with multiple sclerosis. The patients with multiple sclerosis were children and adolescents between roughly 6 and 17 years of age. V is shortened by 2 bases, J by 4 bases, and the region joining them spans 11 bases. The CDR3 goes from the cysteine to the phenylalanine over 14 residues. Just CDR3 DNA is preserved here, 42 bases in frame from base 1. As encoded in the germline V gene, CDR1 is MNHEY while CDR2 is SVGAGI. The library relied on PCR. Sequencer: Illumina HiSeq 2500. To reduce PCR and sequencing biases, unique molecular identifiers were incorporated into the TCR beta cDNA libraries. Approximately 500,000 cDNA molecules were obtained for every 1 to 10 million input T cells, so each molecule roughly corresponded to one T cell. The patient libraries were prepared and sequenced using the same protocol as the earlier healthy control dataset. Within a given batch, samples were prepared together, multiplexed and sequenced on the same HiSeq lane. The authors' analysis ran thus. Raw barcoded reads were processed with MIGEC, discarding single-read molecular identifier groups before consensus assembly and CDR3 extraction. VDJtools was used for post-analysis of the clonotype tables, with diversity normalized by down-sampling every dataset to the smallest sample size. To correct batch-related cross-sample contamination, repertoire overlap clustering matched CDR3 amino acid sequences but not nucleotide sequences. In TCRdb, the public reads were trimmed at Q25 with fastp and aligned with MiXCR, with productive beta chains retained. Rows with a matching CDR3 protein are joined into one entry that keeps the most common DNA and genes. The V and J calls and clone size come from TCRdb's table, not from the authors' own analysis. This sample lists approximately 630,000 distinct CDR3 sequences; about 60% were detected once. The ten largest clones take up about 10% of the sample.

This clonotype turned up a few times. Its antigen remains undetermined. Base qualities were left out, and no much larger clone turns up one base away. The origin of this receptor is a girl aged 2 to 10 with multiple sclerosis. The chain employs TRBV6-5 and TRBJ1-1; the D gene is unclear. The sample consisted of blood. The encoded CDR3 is CASSYQGSFTEAFF. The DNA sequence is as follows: TGTGCCAGCAGTTACCAAGGGTCGTTCACTGAAGCTTTCTTT.